This T cell receptor beta chain comes out of a study of identical twins. Healthy Caucasian individuals made up all the donors. The V gene's germline CDR1 is MDHEN and CDR2 SYDVKM. The CDR3 spans 14 residues. Each CDR3 protein gets one entry after TCRdb re-called the 5' RACE reads with MiXCR. There are hundreds of thousands of distinct CDR3 sequences in the sample; roughly 8.6% occur only once, and 2.1% lies in the top ten. As to this clonotype: A much larger clone differs from this one at a single base, so this may be a read error.

In addition, the sample was reused for a study of yellow fever vaccine responses in identical twins.

The sequence derives from a young woman in good health. Sequenced input: memory (CD45RO+) T cells sorted from blood. The V gene is TRBV28, the J gene TRBJ2-7, with TRBD1 matching over 7 bases. CDR3 amino acids: CASSSGDSPYVQYF. CDR3 bases: TGTGCCAGCAGTTCTGGGGACAGTCCGTACGTGCAGTACTTC.